Listed below are T cell receptor beta chains from one sample, sequenced in a study of T cell repertoires in cytomegalovirus infection. TCRdb passed the reads through MiXCR, listing each CDR3 protein once. The sample yields about 230,000 distinct CDR3 sequences, roughly 20% seen once. Specimen: CD8+ T cells from PBMCs. Every receptor here comes from a human donor in good health (CMV status not recorded). Some clones in this sample may be carry-over from other donors' samples. Both conserved end residues are part of each CDR3. Expanded clones are given a class, and other clones once, few, many or no size at all.

len,j_gene,abundance,v_gene,CDR3aa
14,TRBJ2-7,NA,TRBV20-1,CSARAASETYEQYF
17,TRBJ2-5,NA,TRBV7-9,CASSSTRTSGGMETQYF
13,TRBJ1-4,few,TRBV7-9,CASSGRNNEKLFF
10,TRBJ2-5,few,TRBV29-1,CSVVRETQYF
14,TRBJ1-1,few,TRBV9,CASSAIQGPTEAFF
12,TRBJ1-1,few,TRBV2,CASSNGITEAFF
16,TRBJ1-5,many,TRBV7-8,CASSDGTGIGNQPQHF
15,TRBJ2-2,few,TRBV27,CASSLLAPIGGELFF
12,TRBJ1-1,NA,TRBV7-2,CASSSEEDEAFF
14,TRBJ2-7,NA,TRBV7-8,CASSLGMAAYEQYF
18,TRBJ1-5,NA,TRBV4-1,CASSQDELFWNSNQPQHF
17,TRBJ1-2,NA,TRBV19,CASSMPTNPSGGNGYTF
17,TRBJ2-1,few,TRBV15,CATSRGLGGVAYNEQFF
15,TRBJ2-7,NA,TRBV6-2/TRBV6-3,CASSPRTSGEYEQYF
13,TRBJ2-1,NA,TRBV4-1,CASSHGGGNEQFF
15,TRBJ2-7,NA,TRBV9,CASSLQGGTPNEQYF
14,TRBJ2-5,NA,TRBV29-1,CSVRGGRAQETQYF